This entry features one T cell receptor beta chain sequence. Its antigen is still unknown. No qualities accompany the bases; no much larger clone lies one base away. The goal of deep resolution MiSeq sequencing was a depth between 1 in 1 million and 1 in 200,000 T cells, and coverage averaged 10x per clonotype. The immunoSEQ hsTCRB Kit was used to generate the TCR beta libraries. As for how the authors treated the data: The data were analyzed with ImmunoSEQ Analyzer and ImmunoSEQ Data Assistant, and V, D and J gene assignments followed IMGT definitions. Clonality, which ranges from 0 to 1, was calculated as one minus the normalized Shannon entropy of productive rearrangement frequencies. Only overrepresented clonotypes making up at least 0.05% of each patient's repertoire were included in the public clonotype analysis. More than ten repertoires from age-matched healthy donors, obtained from immuneACCESS, served as clonality controls. Held by TCRdb, this immuneACCESS table contains in-frame sequences only and omits some clones. Under half of the omission traces to an unresolved V gene where checked; the cause of the rest is unknown. Clone size and the V and J calls come from that table; the DNA yielded D and trimming. The sample records 30,000 to 40,000 clones, about 47% of which are singletons. The ten biggest clones cover under 20% of the sample.

The data originate from a study of cytotoxic CD8 clonotypes in ibrutinib-treated CLL (dated by TCRdb to about 2021). The study in broad terms: The cohort had around twelve relapsed/refractory and 15 treatment-naive patients; around 17 were IGHV unmutated. Responses were partial in about 25 patients and complete in 2; after median about 70 months follow-up, some 15 stayed in remission and about twelve progressed. Response samples were taken after a median of approximately 13 months on treatment, ranging from about 6 to 40 months. An average of about 250,000 productive templates and tens of thousands of productive rearrangements was obtained per sample. Longitudinal samples were available for about 30% of the roughly 86 trial participants. Cryopreserved peripheral blood mononuclear cells were collected at three points: before therapy, at response, and at either sustained remission or disease progression.

About 2 micrograms of genomic DNA were extracted from cryopreserved PBMCs for TCR beta library preparation. Longitudinal blood samples from CLL patients on ibrutinib monotherapy underwent high-throughput TCR beta sequencing. The patients took part in an open-label, single-center phase 2 trial of ibrutinib monotherapy. Points the paper makes about the study in general: Baseline clonality exceeded that of age-matched healthy donors and correlated strongly with circulating CD8+ T-cell counts. Public clonotypes were rare and either shrank or stayed stable during treatment, and the rise in clonality at ibrutinib response reflected expansion of private clonotypes. An increase in clonality was observed at ibrutinib response, with clonality remaining stable during sustained remission and falling back toward baseline at progression. Sustained-remission and progressing patients did not have matched sampling times, and lymph node repertoires were not examined.

The CDR3 runs 17 residues from the cysteine to the phenylalanine. CDR3 DNA is the only sequence kept; it has 51 bases, read in frame from the first base. Trimming accounts for 5 bases at V and 4 bases at J, while the number of junction bases matched to no gene is 10. Via the germline V gene, CDR1 is MDHEN and CDR2 SYDVKM. The V and J segments used are TRBV28 and TRBJ1-6, with TRBD1 identical over 8 junction bases. The source material was PBMCs, sampled before ibrutinib treatment. This sequence was found in a human donor with chronic lymphocytic leukemia. The CDR3 in this case is CASSAPDRVGYNSPLHF. The DNA reads as follows: TGTGCCAGCAGTGCCCCGGACAGGGTGGGGTATAATTCACCCCTCCACTTT. With all but the CDR3 taken from the reference TRBV28 and TRBJ1-6 genes, the full variable domain is: DVKVTQSSRYLVKRTGEKVFLECVQDMDHENMFWYRQDPGLGLRLIYFSYDVKMKEKGDIPEGYSVSREKKERFSLILESASTNQTSMYLCASSAPDRVGYNSPLHFGNGTRLTVT.